This T cell receptor beta chain was recovered during a study of Graves' ophthalmopathy and Graves' hyperthyroidism. This clonotype was counted at least ten times. As the template, RNA transcripts were used to amplify TCR beta CDR3 regions. The workflow started with a first-round RT-PCR run with HTBI primers and then moved on to a second-round multiplex PCR. In TCRdb, the multiplex PCR reads were re-called with MiXCR into one record per CDR3 protein. The data contain over a million distinct CDR3 sequences, 35% to 40% of them singletons. CDR3 length: 15 residues. Germline-derived CDR1 and CDR2 are SGHVS and FQNEAQ. The ends were cut back, 1 base at V and 8 bases at J, with 14 bases in the middle.

Input material: peripheral blood or thyroid tissue (not recorded which). The receptor's source is an adult man with Graves' hyperthyroidism. The chain combines TRBV7-8 with TRBJ2-2; D remains unclear. CDR3 loop: CASSLVSNHPGELFF. The CDR3 nucleotides read TGTGCCAGCAGCTTAGTCTCCAACCATCCTGGGGAGCTGTTTTTT.